A single sample is the source of the 13 T cell receptor beta chains below, sequenced in a study of CXCR4 blockade with PD-1 therapy in pancreatic cancer. Repertoires were generated with immunoSEQ multiplex PCR, while TCRdb's copy carries only in-frame clones and drops some. Altogether some 4,400 clones are present, around 62% being singletons, with the ten largest covering roughly an eighth. Sequencing was performed on tumor tissue. The receptors come from a human donor with pancreatic ductal adenocarcinoma.

The V gene is TRBV19, the J gene TRBJ1-1, with D unclear. Germline V gene data show CDR1 as LNHDA and CDR2 as SQIVND (reference sequence). CDR3 length: 11 residues. The V and J ends lost 5 bases and 4 bases respectively, with 5 bases between them. CDR3 in DNA: TGTGCCAGTAGTTGGGGCACTGAAGCTTTCTTT. This sequence encodes CASSWGTEAFF.

The table lists this clone with a few counts. The chain employs TRBV25-1 and TRBJ2-1, with unresolved D. CDR1 is MGHDK, CDR2 SYGVNS, per germline. The length of the CDR3 is 14 residues. Trimming left V 4 bases short and J 3 bases short, with 10 bases between. CDR3 in amino acids: CASSGHALYNEQFF. DNA for the CDR3: TGTGCCAGCAGTGGGCATGCCCTCTACAATGAGCAGTTCTTC. The variable domain in full, with the rest retrieved from reference TRBV25-1 and TRBJ2-1, is EADIYQTPRYLVIGTGKKITLECSQTMGHDKMYWYQQDPGMELHLIHYSYGVNSTEKGDLSSESTVSRIRTEHFPLTLESARPSHTSQYLCASSGHALYNEQFFGPGTRLTVL.

The chain has TRBV19 and TRBJ1-2, with 10 bases lining up with TRBD1. CDR1 LNHDA and CDR2 SQIVND come from the germline V gene (reference sequence). Trimming took 6 bases from V and 8 from J; bases not matched to a gene: 9. This CDR3 is built from 14 residues. CDR3 residues: CASSFRQGADGYTF. The CDR3 DNA sequence: TGTGCCAGTAGCTTCCGACAGGGGGCTGACGGCTACACCTTC.

V gene TRBV19 combines with J gene TRBJ2-2, with a possible D match to TRBD1 (6 bases). Germline V gene sequence: CDR1 LNHDA, CDR2 SQIVND (reference sequence). CDR3 length: 14 amino acids. The V gene lost 5 bases and the J gene lost 1 base, with 8 bases spanning the gap. The CDR3 sequence is CASSPGVNTGELFF. CDR3 nucleotides: TGTGCCAGTAGTCCAGGGGTGAACACCGGGGAGCTGTTTTTT.

This clone came up a few times. The chain links TRBV18 to TRBJ2-1; tentative D call: TRBD1 (5 bases). This CDR3 region has 15 residues. In germline, CDR1 is KGHSH, CDR2 LQKENI. Trimming removed 1 base at V and 2 bases at J, with 9 bases between. The CDR3 loop is CASSPQQGTYNEQFF. The DNA for the CDR3 is TGTGCCAGCTCACCACAGCAGGGAACCTACAATGAGCAGTTCTTC.

The CDR3 DNA is TGTGCCAGTAAGCCCAAGGGGGACACAGATACGCAGTATTTT. It translates to CASKPKGDTDTQYF. V is TRBV19 and J is TRBJ2-3; TRBD1 is a possible D gene (6 bases). The V gene's germline CDR1 is LNHDA and CDR2 SQIVND (reference sequence). Trimming pared 7 bases from V and 2 bases from J, leaving 13 bases between. This CDR3 region has 14 residues.

The chain joins TRBV15 to TRBJ2-1, with 10 bases aligning to TRBD2. Germline lookup yields CDR1 LNHNV and CDR2 YYDKDF (reference sequence). V dropped 2 bases and J dropped 6; count of bases not matched to a gene: 16. This CDR3 region has 19 residues. Here the CDR3 reads CATSRTRGSYQREGNEQFF. Here the CDR3 DNA reads TGTGCCACCAGCAGAACGAGGGGTTCCTATCAGCGGGAGGGCAATGAGCAGTTCTTC.

This clone has more than one count but fewer than ten. The V gene is TRBV5-1, the J gene TRBJ1-1, with 7 bases that match TRBD1. This CDR3 has 14 residues. V dropped 0 bases and J dropped 6; count of bases not matched to a gene: 5. The germline V gene has CDR1 SGHRS and CDR2 YFSETQ. CDR3 nucleotides: TGCGCCAGCAGCTTGGTGGAGGGGGCAGCTGAAGCTTTCTTT. Residues: CASSLVEGAAEAFF.

V and J are TRBV29-1 and TRBJ1-1; D call uncertain. With 4 bases removed from V and 1 base from J, the gap between germline ends came to 7 bases. This CDR3 spans 12 amino acids. Germline loops: CDR1 SQVTM, CDR2 ANQGSEA. Here the CDR3 reads CSVVEGNTEAFF. The CDR3 bases are TGCAGCGTTGTGGAGGGGAACACTGAAGCTTTCTTT. Supplemented by reference TRBV29-1 and TRBJ1-1, the full variable domain reads SAVISQKPSRDICQRGTSLTIQCQVDSQVTMMFWYRQQPGQSLTLIATANQGSEATYESGFVIDKFPISRPNLTFSTLTVSNMSPEDSSIYLCSVVEGNTEAFFGQGTRLTVV.

The J gene is TRBJ2-3, the V gene TRBV6-8; D call uncertain. V was shortened by 5 bases and J by 10 bases, with 13 bases between the two germline ends. The CDR3 covers 12 residues. Germline V gene lookup returns CDR1 MNHGY and CDR2 SAAAGT. The CDR3 sequence is CASSDPPGPQYF. DNA for the CDR3: TGTGCCAGCAGTGATCCCCCTGGCCCGCAGTATTTT.

The V and J genes are TRBV18 and TRBJ2-5, with D possibly being TRBD2 (6 bases). The CDR3 runs 15 residues. The germline V gene has CDR1 KGHSH and CDR2 LQKENI. The ends were cut back, 6 bases at V and 1 base at J, with 15 bases in the middle. CDR3 bases: TGTGCCAGCTCCCCGTTCGGTAGCGGCCAAGAGACCCAGTACTTC. It is translated as CASSPFGSGQETQYF.

The CDR3 DNA follows: TGTGCCAGCAGCCTGGGTTTTACAGGTAAAGAGACCCAGTACTTC. Translated: CASSLGFTGKETQYF. The chain couples TRBV11-3 to TRBJ2-5; tentative D call: TRBD1 (5 bases). The CDR3 contains 15 residues. Between the trimmed V and J ends, which lost 5 bases and 3 bases, there was a span of 16 bases. In germline, CDR1 is SGHNT, CDR2 YENEEA.

The chain couples TRBV19 to TRBJ2-1, with D unclear. CDR1 and CDR2 (germline): LNHDA, SQIVND (reference sequence). CDR3 length equals 11 residues. V gave up 4 bases and J gave up 7 bases, with 5 bases separating them. The CDR3 nucleotides are TGTGCCAGTAGTAAGGGAAATGAGCAGTTCTTC. It encodes CASSKGNEQFF.